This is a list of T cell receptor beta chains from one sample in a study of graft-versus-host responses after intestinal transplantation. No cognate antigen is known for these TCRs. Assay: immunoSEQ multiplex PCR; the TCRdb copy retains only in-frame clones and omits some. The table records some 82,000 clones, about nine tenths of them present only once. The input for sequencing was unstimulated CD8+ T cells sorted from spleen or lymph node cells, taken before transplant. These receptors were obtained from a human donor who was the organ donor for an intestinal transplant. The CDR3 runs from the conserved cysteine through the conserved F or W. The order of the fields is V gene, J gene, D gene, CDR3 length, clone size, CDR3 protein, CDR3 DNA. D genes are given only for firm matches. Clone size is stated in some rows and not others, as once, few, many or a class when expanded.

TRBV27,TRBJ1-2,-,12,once,CASSRYNYGYTF,TGTGCCAGCAGTCGGTATAACTATGGCTACACCTTC
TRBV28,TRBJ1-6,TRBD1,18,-,CASSFYLRTGEDNSPLHF,TGTGCCAGCAGTTTCTATCTAAGGACAGGGGAAGATAATTCACCCCTCCACTTT
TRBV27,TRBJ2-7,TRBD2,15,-,CASRVRSGGKYEQYF,TGTGCCAGCAGGGTACGGAGCGGGGGTAAGTACGAGCAGTACTTC
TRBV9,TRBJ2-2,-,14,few,CASSSRSYTGELFF,TGTGCCAGCAGCTCTCGCTCGTACACCGGGGAGCTGTTTTTT
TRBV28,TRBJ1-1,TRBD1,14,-,CATTRTTGAPEAFF,TGTGCCACTACTCGAACTACAGGGGCCCCTGAAGCTTTCTTT
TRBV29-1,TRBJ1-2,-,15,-,CSVEDVRGIAYGYTF,TGCAGCGTTGAAGATGTTCGGGGAATAGCCTATGGCTACACCTTC
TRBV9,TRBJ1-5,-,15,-,CASSVGGGGNQPQHF,TGTGCCAGCAGCGTCGGGGGCGGCGGCAATCAGCCCCAGCATTTT
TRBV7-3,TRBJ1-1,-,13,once,CASSLAENTEAFF,TGTGCCAGCAGCTTAGCAGAGAACACTGAAGCTTTCTTT
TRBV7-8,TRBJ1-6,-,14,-,CASSLGGIDSPLHF,TGTGCCAGCAGCTTGGGGGGAATTGACTCACCCCTCCACTTT
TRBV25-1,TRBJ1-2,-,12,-,CASSELGYGYTF,TGTGCCAGCAGTGAATTGGGCTATGGCTACACCTTC
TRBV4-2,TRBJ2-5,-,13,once,CASSQTRSETQYF,TGTGCCAGCAGCCAAACTAGGTCAGAGACCCAGTACTTC
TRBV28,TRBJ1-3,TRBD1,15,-,CASSRGQGSGNTIYF,TGTGCCAGCAGTAGGGGACAGGGGTCTGGAAACACCATATATTTT
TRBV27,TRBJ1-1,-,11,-,CATGEGIEAFF,TGCGCCACCGGGGAGGGGATTGAAGCTTTCTTT
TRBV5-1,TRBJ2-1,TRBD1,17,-,CASSFDLVGQGGDEQFF,TGCGCCAGCAGCTTTGATCTTGTGGGACAGGGTGGCGATGAGCAGTTCTTC
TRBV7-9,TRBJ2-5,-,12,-,CATQAFQETQYF,TGTGCCACTCAGGCGTTTCAAGAGACCCAGTACTTC
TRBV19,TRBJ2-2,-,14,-,CASQGGSHTGELFF,TGTGCCAGCCAGGGTGGATCACACACCGGGGAGCTGTTTTTT
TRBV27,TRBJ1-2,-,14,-,CASSLVNGNYGYTF,TGTGCCAGCAGTTTAGTAAACGGAAACTATGGCTACACCTTC
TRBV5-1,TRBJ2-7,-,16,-,CASSLDGQAIFYEQYF,TGCGCCAGCAGCTTGGACGGGCAGGCAATTTTCTACGAGCAGTACTTC
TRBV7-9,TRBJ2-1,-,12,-,CASSLSLSEQFF,TGTGCCAGCAGCTTATCCCTCAGTGAGCAGTTCTTC
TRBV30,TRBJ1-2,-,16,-,CAWSPHPMGPNYGYTF,TGTGCCTGGAGTCCCCACCCCATGGGGCCGAACTATGGCTACACCTTC
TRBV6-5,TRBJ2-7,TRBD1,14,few,CASSQTGDIYEQYF,TGTGCCAGCAGCCAGACAGGGGATATCTACGAGCAGTACTTC
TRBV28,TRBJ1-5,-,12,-,CASRLEDQPQHF,TGTGCCAGCAGATTAGAGGATCAGCCCCAGCATTTT
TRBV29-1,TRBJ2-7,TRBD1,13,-,CSAEGTEPYEQYF,TGCAGCGCAGAGGGGACAGAGCCTTACGAGCAGTACTTC
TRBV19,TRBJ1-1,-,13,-,CASNMGADTEAFF,TGTGCCAGTAACATGGGGGCGGACACTGAAGCTTTCTTT
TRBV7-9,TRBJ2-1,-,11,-,CASSHGNEQFF,TGTGCCAGCAGCCACGGCAATGAGCAGTTCTTC
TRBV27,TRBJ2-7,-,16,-,CASSLLGGATIYEQYF,TGTGCCAGCAGTTTATTGGGCGGGGCGACGATCTACGAGCAGTACTTC
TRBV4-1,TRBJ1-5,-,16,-,CASSQERYGLDQPQHF,TGCGCCAGCAGCCAAGAAAGGTACGGGTTGGATCAGCCCCAGCATTTT
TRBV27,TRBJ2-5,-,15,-,CASSLIPGSQETQYF,TGTGCCAGCAGTTTAATCCCGGGATCCCAAGAGACCCAGTACTTC
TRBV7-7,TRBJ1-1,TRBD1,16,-,CASSLWADRANTEAFF,TGTGCCAGCAGCTTGTGGGCGGACAGGGCCAACACTGAAGCTTTCTTT
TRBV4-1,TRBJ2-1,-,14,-,CASSQFNREDEQFF,TGCGCCAGCAGCCAATTCAACAGGGAGGATGAGCAGTTCTTC
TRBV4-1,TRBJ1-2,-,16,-,CASSQDSLGGNYGYTF,TGCGCCAGCAGCCAAGATTCCCTCGGGGGGAACTATGGCTACACCTTC
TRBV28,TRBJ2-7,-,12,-,CASSFTRAEQYF,TGTGCCAGCAGTTTTACTAGGGCCGAGCAGTACTTC
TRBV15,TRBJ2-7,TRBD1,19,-,CATSRGDRGNLRSSYEQYF,TGTGCCACCAGCAGAGGAGACAGGGGGAACCTGAGGAGCTCCTACGAGCAGTACTTC
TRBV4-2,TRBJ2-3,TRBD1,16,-,CASSPWVGDSTDTQYF,TGTGCCAGCAGCCCCTGGGTGGGGGACAGTACAGATACGCAGTATTTT
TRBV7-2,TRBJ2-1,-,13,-,CASSLGQYNEQFF,TGTGCCAGCAGCTTAGGCCAATACAATGAGCAGTTCTTC
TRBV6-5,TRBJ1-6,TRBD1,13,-,CASSYTGDSPLHF,TGTGCCAGCAGTTACACAGGGGATTCACCCCTCCACTTT
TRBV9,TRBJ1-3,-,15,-,CASSDPPSGGNTIYF,TGTGCCAGCAGCGACCCGCCGTCGGGTGGAAACACCATATATTTT
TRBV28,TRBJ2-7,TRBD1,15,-,CASSSTGALSYEQYF,TGTGCCAGCAGTTCGACAGGGGCCCTCTCCTACGAGCAGTACTTC
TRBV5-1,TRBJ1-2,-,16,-,CASSSGEGAGGYGYTF,TGCGCCAGCAGCTCTGGCGAGGGAGCTGGGGGCTATGGCTACACCTTC
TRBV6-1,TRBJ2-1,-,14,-,CASSARGYSDEQFF,TGTGCCAGCAGTGCGCGAGGTTACAGTGATGAGCAGTTCTTC
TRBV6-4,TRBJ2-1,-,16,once,CASSDSAGRPYNEQFF,TGTGCCAGCAGTGACTCGGCGGGGCGACCCTACAATGAGCAGTTCTTC
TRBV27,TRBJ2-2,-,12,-,CASSSQPGELFF,TGTGCCAGCAGTTCACAACCCGGGGAGCTGTTTTTT
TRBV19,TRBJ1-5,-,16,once,CASSITPQGNNQPQHF,TGTGCCAGTAGTATCACTCCCCAGGGCAACAATCAGCCCCAGCATTTT
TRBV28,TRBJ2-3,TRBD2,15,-,CAASERGSSTDTQYF,TGTGCCGCTTCAGAGCGGGGGAGTAGCACAGATACGCAGTATTTT
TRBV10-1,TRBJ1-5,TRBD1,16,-,CASSSPTGEKGQPQHF,TGCGCCAGCAGTTCTCCGACAGGGGAGAAAGGTCAGCCCCAGCATTTT
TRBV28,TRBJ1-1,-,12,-,CASSLYGTEAFF,TGTGCCAGCAGTTTATACGGGACTGAAGCTTTCTTT
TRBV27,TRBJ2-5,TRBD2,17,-,CASSEGRLAGGKETQYF,TGTGCCAGCAGTGAAGGGCGACTAGCGGGGGGGAAAGAGACCCAGTACTTC
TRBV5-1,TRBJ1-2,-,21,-,CASSWSGAKLVPLNWGYGYTF,TGCGCCAGCAGCTGGAGTGGGGCCAAGCTGGTCCCTTTAAATTGGGGCTATGGCTACACCTTC
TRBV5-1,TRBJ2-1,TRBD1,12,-,CASRQGYNEQFF,TGCGCCAGCCGACAGGGCTACAATGAGCAGTTCTTC
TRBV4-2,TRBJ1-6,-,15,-,CASSHRTGYNSPLHF,TGTGCCAGCAGCCACCGTACAGGTTATAATTCACCCCTCCACTTT
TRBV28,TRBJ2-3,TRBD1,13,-,CASRQGQADTQYF,TGTGCCAGCCGACAGGGGCAGGCAGATACGCAGTATTTT
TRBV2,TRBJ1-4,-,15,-,CAINSWGGKYEKLFF,TGTGCCATCAACAGTTGGGGGGGGAAATATGAAAAACTGTTTTTT
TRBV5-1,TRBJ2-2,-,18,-,CASSWMGTPGWNTGELFF,TGCGCCAGCAGCTGGATGGGGACCCCTGGGTGGAACACCGGGGAGCTGTTTTTT
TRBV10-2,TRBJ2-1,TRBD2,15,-,CASSEAGVTYNEQFF,TGCGCCAGCAGTGAAGCGGGGGTCACTTACAATGAGCAGTTCTTC
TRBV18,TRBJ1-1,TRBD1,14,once,CASSLGQGTTEAFF,TGTGCCAGCTCACTGGGACAGGGGACGACTGAAGCTTTCTTT
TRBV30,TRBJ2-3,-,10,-,CASDPDTQYF,TGTGCCTCGGACCCAGATACGCAGTATTTT
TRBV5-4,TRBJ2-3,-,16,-,CASRPGVSGSTDTQYF,TGTGCCAGCAGGCCCGGAGTCAGCGGGAGCACAGATACGCAGTATTTT